One and the same sample provided the 8 T cell receptor beta chains below, sequenced in a study of cytotoxic CD8 clonotypes in ibrutinib-treated CLL. Data came from immunoSEQ multiplex PCR; TCRdb stores just in-frame clones and leaves some out. This sample carries some 130,000 clones, approximately 83% of them seen once, and the ten largest clones take roughly 2%. The sample consisted of PBMCs, taken after 24 months of ibrutinib treatment. The receptors originated from a human donor with chronic lymphocytic leukemia.

As DNA, the CDR3 is TGTGCCAGCAGAGTGGTCCAGTTGGGTTTAGGCTACGAGCAGTACTTC. This gives the protein CASRVVQLGLGYEQYF. This rearrangement joins TRBV2 to TRBJ2-7; no clear D gene. The germline V and J ends were trimmed by 6 bases and 3 bases, with 21 bases remaining between them. The CDR3 is 16 amino acids. The germline CDR1 and CDR2 sequences are SNHLY and FYNNEI.

V gene TRBV28 combines with J gene TRBJ2-1, with 9 bases that match TRBD2. The CDR3 has 16 residues. Germline-derived CDR1 and CDR2 are MDHEN and SYDVKM. V trimming: 2 bases; J trimming: 6 bases; junction bases outside the gene matches: 8. The CDR3: CASSLTLTSGPNEQFF. The CDR3 DNA reads TGTGCCAGCAGTTTAACACTGACTAGCGGACCCAATGAGCAGTTCTTC.

V usage is TRBV6-6 and J usage is TRBJ2-7; D gene ambiguous. V lost 6 bases to trimming and J lost 5 bases, with 11 bases between them. The germline gives CDR1 MNHNY, CDR2 SVGAGI (reference sequence). This CDR3 is 12 amino acids long. As DNA, the CDR3 is TGTGCCAGCAGCCCGGGCAGCCACGAGCAGTACTTC. This translates into CASSPGSHEQYF.

The chain links TRBV4-3 to TRBJ2-3, with TRBD2 matching over 16 bases. The CDR3 contains 19 residues. The germline V gene has CDR1 LGHNA and CDR2 YSLEER. Losses at the gene ends were 4 bases for V and 4 bases for J; bases not matched to a gene: 11. DNA of the CDR3: TGCGCCAGCAGCCCCCAGGGACTAGCGGGAGGGCCGAGCCCAGATACGCAGTATTTT. It codes for CASSPQGLAGGPSPDTQYF.

The chain joins TRBV10-3 to TRBJ2-5; D is unresolved. The CDR3 runs to 13 residues. V gave up 4 bases and J gave up 2 bases, with 8 bases separating them. Germline loops: CDR1 ENHRY, CDR2 SYGVKD. The CDR3 loop reads CAISAQTQETQYF. CDR3 nucleotide sequence: TGTGCCATCAGTGCGCAGACTCAAGAGACCCAGTACTTC.

Only a few counts were recorded for this clone. The chain carries TRBV11-2 and TRBJ2-7; 9 positions match TRBD1. There are 15 residues in the CDR3. Trimming removed 5 bases from V and 0 bases from J; junction bases left unmatched: 5. Germline V lookup: CDR1 SGHAT, CDR2 FQNNGV. The CDR3 bases are TGTGCCAGCAGCGAAGGGACAGGGCCCTCCTACGAGCAGTACTTC. Its protein is CASSEGTGPSYEQYF.

This chain uses TRBV28 with TRBJ1-2; possibly TRBD1 for D (5 bases). The CDR3 contains 13 residues. CDR1 is MDHEN and CDR2 is SYDVKM in the germline V gene. The V and J ends lost 3 bases and 7 bases respectively, with 12 bases between them. As DNA, the CDR3 is TGTGCCAGCAGTTTTAGGGGAAGTAGTGGCTACACCTTC. This sequence encodes CASSFRGSSGYTF.

The chain employs TRBV5-1 and TRBJ2-3; the match to TRBD2 covers 11 bases. The CDR3 totals 15 residues. The J segment lost 6 bases and the V segment lost 5 bases, leaving 8 bases of the junction unmatched. The germline gives CDR1 SGHRS, CDR2 YFSETQ. The CDR3 DNA reads as TGCGCCAGCAGGTCGACTAGCGGGGTGCAGGATACGCAGTATTTT. Amino acid sequence: CASRSTSGVQDTQYF. Using reference TRBV5-1 and TRBJ2-3 for the parts outside the CDR3, the full variable domain is KAGVTQTPRYLIKTRGQQVTLSCSPISGHRSVSWYQQTPGQGLQFLFEYFSETQRNKGNFPGRFSGRQFSNSRSEMNVSTLELGDSALYLCASRSTSGVQDTQYFGPGTRLTVL.